These T cell receptor beta chains were read from a single sample in a study of blood T cell repertoires in COVID-19. Using immunoSEQ multiplex PCR, the repertoire was profiled, and TCRdb retains in-frame clones only, with some absent. The sample holds about 240,000 clones; just under 85% are singletons and the top ten take around 6.4%. Sequencing was carried out using peripheral blood. These TCRs come from a woman in her sixties or seventies with active or convalescent COVID-19. CDR3s include the opening cysteine and the closing phenylalanine or tryptophan. Fields, in order: clone size, CDR3 length, J gene, D gene, V gene, CDR3 protein, CDR3 DNA. D genes are given only for firm matches. Where a row states a size, it is once, few, many or the class of an expanded clone; other rows omit it.

- 18 TRBJ1-6 TRBD1 TRBV19 CASSIDSGTGEGNSPLHF TGTGCCAGTAGTATAGATTCGGGGACAGGGGAGGGGAATTCACCCCTCCACTTT
few 14 TRBJ2-7 TRBD2 TRBV30 CAWRNLGTTYEQYF TGTGCCTGGAGGAATCTCGGGACTACCTACGAGCAGTACTTC
- 14 TRBJ2-5 - TRBV2 CASTLWGVGETQYF TGTGCCAGCACCCTATGGGGGGTCGGAGAGACCCAGTACTTC
- 14 TRBJ1-3 - TRBV5-1 CASSLYGAGNTIYF TGCGCCAGCAGCTTGTACGGGGCTGGAAACACCATATATTTT
- 14 TRBJ2-2 TRBD2 TRBV6-5 CAKSGGRVTGELFF TGTGCTAAGAGCGGGGGCCGGGTCACCGGGGAGCTGTTTTTT
- 12 TRBJ1-1 - TRBV23-1 CASSTGLTEAFF TGCGCCAGCAGCACAGGGTTGACTGAAGCTTTCTTT
- 17 TRBJ2-6 - TRBV28 CASSSGGSGSGANVLTF TGTGCCAGCAGTTCCGGCGGCTCGGGCTCTGGGGCCAACGTCCTGACTTTC
- 12 TRBJ1-1 - TRBV7-9 CASSLSYAEAFF TGTGCCAGCAGCCTATCGTATGCTGAAGCTTTCTTT
- 14 TRBJ2-2 - TRBV11-2 CASRPDRSTGELFF TGTGCCAGCAGGCCAGACAGGAGCACCGGGGAGCTGTTTTTT
- 15 TRBJ1-1 TRBD1 TRBV28 CASSPGQGGSTEAFF TGTGCCAGCAGCCCCGGACAGGGCGGGAGCACTGAAGCTTTCTTT
- 15 TRBJ1-4 - TRBV7-9 CASSGTGTSDEKLFF TGTGCCAGCAGCGGAACAGGGACATCGGATGAAAAACTGTTTTTT
- 14 TRBJ2-7 - TRBV5-6 CASGKDRLTYEQYF TGTGCCAGCGGTAAAGACAGGCTAACCTACGAGCAGTACTTC
- 11 TRBJ2-3 TRBD2 TRBV20-1 CSAGGVNTQYF TGCAGTGCGGGGGGGGTCAATACGCAGTATTTT
- 17 TRBJ2-2 - TRBV9 CASSDIPGLSNTGELFF TGTGCCAGCAGCGATATTCCGGGACTTTCGAACACCGGGGAGCTGTTTTTT
- 13 TRBJ1-1 - TRBV21-1 CASSKKGGAEAFF TGTGCCAGCAGCAAAAAAGGGGGGGCTGAAGCTTTCTTT
few 12 TRBJ2-1 - TRBV7-9 CASSLDYLEQFF TGTGCCAGCAGCCTGGACTACCTGGAGCAGTTCTTC
- 13 TRBJ1-1 TRBD1 TRBV28 CASSWDRGAEAFF TGTGCCAGCAGTTGGGACAGGGGGGCTGAAGCTTTCTTT
- 16 TRBJ2-3 TRBD2 TRBV19 CASSMRTSGSTDTQYF TGTGCCAGTAGTATGAGGACTAGCGGGAGCACAGATACGCAGTATTTT
- 16 TRBJ2-5 TRBD2 TRBV5-1 CASSPGLAGGQETQYF TGCGCCAGCAGCCCCGGACTAGCGGGGGGCCAAGAGACCCAGTACTTC
- 14 TRBJ2-5 - TRBV11-2 CASSRGGLRETQYF TGTGCCAGCAGCCGCGGAGGGCTTAGGGAGACCCAGTACTTC
- 15 TRBJ1-6 - TRBV20-1 CSASFGSSYNSPLHF TGCAGTGCTAGTTTCGGGAGCTCCTATAATTCACCCCTCCACTTT
- 13 TRBJ2-7 TRBD1 TRBV27 CASSSRGLSEQYF TGTGCCAGCAGTTCAAGGGGGCTGAGCGAGCAGTACTTC
- 18 TRBJ2-3 TRBD2 TRBV24-1 CATSDLGSAGAPTDTQYF TGTGCCACCAGTGATTTGGGATCGGCGGGAGCCCCCACAGATACGCAGTATTTT
- 17 TRBJ2-3 TRBD1 TRBV3-1/TRBV3-2 CASSQGTGGFWADTQYF TGTGCCAGCAGCCAAGGGACAGGGGGTTTTTGGGCAGATACGCAGTATTTT
- 14 TRBJ1-5 TRBD1 TRBV9 CASSVEGAGQPQHF TGTGCCAGCAGCGTAGAGGGGGCTGGTCAGCCCCAGCATTTT
once 15 TRBJ2-3 TRBD1 TRBV5-4 CASSPTGGWTDTQYF TGTGCCAGCAGCCCAACAGGGGGCTGGACAGATACGCAGTATTTT
- 14 TRBJ2-2 - TRBV9 CASSVVSGGAELFF TGTGCCAGCAGCGTAGTTTCGGGGGGCGCGGAGCTGTTTTTT
- 12 TRBJ1-5 - TRBV2 CASSDDWQPQHF TGTGCCAGCAGTGACGACTGGCAGCCCCAGCATTTT
- 15 TRBJ2-3 TRBD2 TRBV3-1/TRBV3-2 CASSRVLAGDDTQYF TGTGCCAGCAGCCGAGTCCTAGCGGGAGACGATACGCAGTATTTT
- 13 TRBJ1-4 - TRBV6-5 CASSYYRSEKLFF TGTGCCAGCAGTTACTACAGATCTGAAAAACTGTTTTTT
- 16 TRBJ1-2 - TRBV3-1/TRBV3-2 CASSQDYGQSNYGYTF TGTGCCAGCAGCCAAGATTACGGACAGAGCAACTATGGCTACACCTTC
- 13 TRBJ2-7 - TRBV12-3/TRBV12-4 CASSLDRKYEQYF TGTGCCAGCAGTTTGGACAGAAAATACGAGCAGTACTTC
- 16 TRBJ1-3 - TRBV5-6 CASSLVPSSSGNTIYF TGTGCCAGCAGCTTGGTTCCGAGCTCCTCTGGAAACACCATATATTTT
- 16 TRBJ2-5 TRBD2 TRBV24-1 CATSDSGTSGQETQYF TGTGCCACCAGTGATTCGGGGACTAGCGGACAAGAGACCCAGTACTTC
few 14 TRBJ1-1 TRBD1 TRBV10-1 CASSPIRDSVEAFF TGCGCCAGCAGTCCAATCCGGGACAGTGTTGAAGCTTTCTTT
- 16 TRBJ2-1 TRBD2 TRBV10-1 CASSDLAGGLGNEQFF TGCGCCAGCAGTGATCTAGCGGGAGGGTTGGGCAATGAGCAGTTCTTC
- 14 TRBJ1-4 - TRBV6-1 CASSELEGWEKLFF TGTGCCAGCAGTGAACTGGAGGGCTGGGAAAAACTGTTTTTT
- 14 TRBJ2-5 - TRBV6-6 CASSYSRVVETQYF TGTGCCAGCAGTTACTCGAGGGTCGTGGAGACCCAGTACTTC
- 13 TRBJ2-5 - TRBV29-1 CSVEMTGGETQYF TGCAGCGTTGAAATGACAGGCGGCGAGACCCAGTACTTC
- 10 TRBJ2-7 - TRBV10-2 CASMETEQYF TGCGCAAGCATGGAGACCGAGCAGTACTTC
- 14 TRBJ1-1 - TRBV10-1 CASSESGAWTEAFF TGCGCCAGCAGTGAGTCGGGGGCGTGGACTGAAGCTTTCTTT
- 14 TRBJ1-3 - TRBV7-8 CASSLSGFGNTIYF TGTGCCAGCAGCTTATCAGGGTTTGGAAACACCATATATTTT
- 15 TRBJ1-1 TRBD1 TRBV5-1 CASSFSPGGQTEAFF TGCGCCAGCAGCTTTTCCCCAGGGGGCCAGACTGAAGCTTTCTTT
- 18 TRBJ1-4 TRBD1 TRBV28 CASGSISGQFATNEKLFF TGTGCCAGCGGAAGTATCTCGGGACAGTTTGCAACTAATGAAAAACTGTTTTTT
- 15 TRBJ1-3 - TRBV6-5 CASSYSRAAGNTIYF TGTGCCAGCAGTTACTCGAGGGCAGCAGGAAACACCATATATTTT
- 13 TRBJ2-3 - TRBV28 CAAGVRESDTQYF TGTGCCGCCGGGGTTCGTGAGTCAGATACGCAGTATTTT
- 16 TRBJ2-1 - TRBV4-1 CASSPSPRQGRNEQFF TGCGCCAGCAGCCCCTCCCCTCGCCAGGGGCGGAATGAGCAGTTCTTC
- 14 TRBJ1-5 - TRBV3-1/TRBV3-2 CASSQVVSNQPQHF TGTGCCAGCAGCCAAGTCGTTAGCAATCAGCCCCAGCATTTT
few 13 TRBJ1-5 - TRBV30 CAWSVQGQQPQHF TGTGCCTGGAGTGTACAGGGACAACAGCCCCAGCATTTT
- 15 TRBJ1-1 TRBD1 TRBV10-2 CASSAGGGIDTEAFF TGCGCCAGCAGTGCAGGGGGCGGAATAGACACTGAAGCTTTCTTT
- 18 TRBJ1-2 - TRBV29-1 CSVEAVPGHGFLNYGYTF TGCAGCGTTGAGGCGGTCCCGGGACACGGTTTTCTTAACTATGGCTACACCTTC
- 15 TRBJ2-1 TRBD2 TRBV6-6 CASSYKTGGPNEQFF TGTGCCAGCAGTTACAAAACGGGGGGGCCCAATGAGCAGTTCTTC
- 15 TRBJ2-7 - TRBV4-2 CASSQESGWSYEQYF TGTGCCAGCAGCCAAGAATCGGGGTGGTCCTACGAGCAGTACTTC